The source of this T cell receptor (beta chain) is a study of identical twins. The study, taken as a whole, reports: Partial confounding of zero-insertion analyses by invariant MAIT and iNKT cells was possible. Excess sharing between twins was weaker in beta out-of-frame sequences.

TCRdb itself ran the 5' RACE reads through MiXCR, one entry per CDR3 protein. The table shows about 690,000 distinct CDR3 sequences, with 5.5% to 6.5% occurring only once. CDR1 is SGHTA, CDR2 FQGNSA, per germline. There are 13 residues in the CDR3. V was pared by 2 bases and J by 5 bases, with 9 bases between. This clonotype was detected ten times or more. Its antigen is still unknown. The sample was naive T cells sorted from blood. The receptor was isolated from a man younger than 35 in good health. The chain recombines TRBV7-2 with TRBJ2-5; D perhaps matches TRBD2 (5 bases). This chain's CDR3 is CASSLTPGETQYF. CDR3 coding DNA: TGTGCCAGCAGCTTAACGCCGGGGGAGACCCAGTACTTC.